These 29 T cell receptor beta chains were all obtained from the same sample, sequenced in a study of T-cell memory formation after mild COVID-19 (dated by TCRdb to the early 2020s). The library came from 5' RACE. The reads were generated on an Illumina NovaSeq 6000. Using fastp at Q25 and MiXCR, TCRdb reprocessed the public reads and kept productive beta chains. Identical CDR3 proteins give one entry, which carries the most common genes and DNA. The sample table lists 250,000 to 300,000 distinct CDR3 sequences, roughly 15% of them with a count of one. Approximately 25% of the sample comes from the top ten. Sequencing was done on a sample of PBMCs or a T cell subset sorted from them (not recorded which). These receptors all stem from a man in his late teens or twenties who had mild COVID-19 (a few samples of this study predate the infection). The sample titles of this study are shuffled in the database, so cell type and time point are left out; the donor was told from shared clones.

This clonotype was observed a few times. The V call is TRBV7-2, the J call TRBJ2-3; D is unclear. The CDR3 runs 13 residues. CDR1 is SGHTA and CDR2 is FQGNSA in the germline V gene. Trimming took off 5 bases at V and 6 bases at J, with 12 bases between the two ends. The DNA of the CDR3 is TGTGCCAGCAGCCAGGTGGGTCCGGATACGCAGTATTTT. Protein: CASSQVGPDTQYF. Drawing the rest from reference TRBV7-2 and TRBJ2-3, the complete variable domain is GAGVSQSPSNKVTEKGKDVELRCDPISGHTALYWYRQSLGQGLEFLIYFQGNSAPDKSGLPSDRFSAERTGGSVSTLTIQRTQQEDSAVYLCASSQVGPDTQYFGPGTRLTVL.

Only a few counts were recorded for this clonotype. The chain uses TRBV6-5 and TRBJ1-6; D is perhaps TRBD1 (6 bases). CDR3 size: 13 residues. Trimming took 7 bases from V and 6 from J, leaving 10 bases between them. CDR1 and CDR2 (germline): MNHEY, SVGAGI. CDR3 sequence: CASMKGGNSPLHF. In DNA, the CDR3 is TGTGCCAGCATGAAAGGGGGTAATTCACCCCTCCACTTT.

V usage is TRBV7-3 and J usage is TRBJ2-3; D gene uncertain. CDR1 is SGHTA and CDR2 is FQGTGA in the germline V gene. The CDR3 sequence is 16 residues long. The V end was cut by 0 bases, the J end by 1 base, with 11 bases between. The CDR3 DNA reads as TGTGCCAGCAGCTTAACAGGTCTGGACCGCACAGATACGCAGTATTTT. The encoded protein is CASSLTGLDRTDTQYF.

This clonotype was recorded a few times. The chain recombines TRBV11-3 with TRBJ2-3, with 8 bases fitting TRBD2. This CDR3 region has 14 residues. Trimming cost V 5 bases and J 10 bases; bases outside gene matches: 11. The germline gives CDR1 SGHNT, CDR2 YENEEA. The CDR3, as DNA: TGTGCCAGCAGCGCCGGGGGGAGAGCGGGGGCGCAGTATTTT. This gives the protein CASSAGGRAGAQYF.

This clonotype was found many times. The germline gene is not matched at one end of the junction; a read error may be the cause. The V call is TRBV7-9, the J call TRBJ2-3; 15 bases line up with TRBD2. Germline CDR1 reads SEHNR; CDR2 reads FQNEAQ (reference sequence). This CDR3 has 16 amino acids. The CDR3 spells CASSFGTSGGTDTQYF. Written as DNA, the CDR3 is TGCGCCAGCAGCTTCGGGACTAGCGGGGGGACTGATACGCAGTATTTT.

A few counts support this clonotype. The CDR3 region is CASSLHGTLVELFF. The CDR3 region has the DNA TGTGCCAGCAGTTTACACGGGACATTAGTAGAACTGTTTTTT. The V gene is TRBV27, the J gene TRBJ1-4; the D gene is possibly TRBD1 (6 bases). The CDR3 sequence is 14 residues long. CDR1 MNHEY and CDR2 SMNVEV come from the germline V gene (reference sequence). Trimming removed 2 bases from V and 12 bases from J, with 16 bases in between.

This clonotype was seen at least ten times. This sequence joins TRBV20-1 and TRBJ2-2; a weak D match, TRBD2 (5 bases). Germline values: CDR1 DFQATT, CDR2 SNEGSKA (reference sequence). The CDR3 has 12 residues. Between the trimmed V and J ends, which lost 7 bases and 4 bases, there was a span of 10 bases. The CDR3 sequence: CSVASPTGELFF. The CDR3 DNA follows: TGCAGTGTCGCTAGCCCCACCGGGGAGCTGTTTTTT.

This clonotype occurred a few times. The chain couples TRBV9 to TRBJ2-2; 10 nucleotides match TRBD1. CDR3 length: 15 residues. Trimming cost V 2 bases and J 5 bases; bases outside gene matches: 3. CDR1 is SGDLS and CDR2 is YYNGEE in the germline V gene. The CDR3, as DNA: TGTGCCAGCAGCGTCGACAGGGGGCGTACCGGGGAGCTGTTTTTT. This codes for CASSVDRGRTGELFF.

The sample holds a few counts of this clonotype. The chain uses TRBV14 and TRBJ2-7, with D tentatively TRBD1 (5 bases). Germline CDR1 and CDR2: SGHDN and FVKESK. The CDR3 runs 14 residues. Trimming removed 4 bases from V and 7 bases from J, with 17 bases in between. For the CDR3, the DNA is TGTGCCAGCAGCCTAAGAACGAGGCCAGGGGAGCAGTACTTC. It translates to CASSLRTRPGEQYF.

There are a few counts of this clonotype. DNA of the CDR3: TGTGCCAGCAGCCAAGGGGGATCGGGCATGGAGACCCAGTACTTC. Protein: CASSQGGSGMETQYF. The rearrangement uses TRBV3-1 and TRBJ2-5; D gene unclear. The CDR3 has 15 amino acids. From germline, CDR1 is LGHDT and CDR2 YNNKEL (reference sequence). V was trimmed by 1 base and J by 5 bases, leaving 14 bases between them.

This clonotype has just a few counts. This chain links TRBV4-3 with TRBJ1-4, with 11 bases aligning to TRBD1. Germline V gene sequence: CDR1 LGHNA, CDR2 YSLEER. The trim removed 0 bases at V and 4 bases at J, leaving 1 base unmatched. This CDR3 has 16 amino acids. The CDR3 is CASSQEGTGGNEKLFF. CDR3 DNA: TGCGCCAGCAGCCAAGAAGGGACAGGGGGTAATGAAAAACTGTTTTTT.

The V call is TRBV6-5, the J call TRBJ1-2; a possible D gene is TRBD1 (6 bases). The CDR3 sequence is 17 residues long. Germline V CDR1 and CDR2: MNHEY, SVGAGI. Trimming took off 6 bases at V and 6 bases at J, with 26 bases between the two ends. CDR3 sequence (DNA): TGTGCCAGCAGAAGAACCCCACAGGGTACCCCTTTTGATGGCTACACCTTC. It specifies CASRRTPQGTPFDGYTF.

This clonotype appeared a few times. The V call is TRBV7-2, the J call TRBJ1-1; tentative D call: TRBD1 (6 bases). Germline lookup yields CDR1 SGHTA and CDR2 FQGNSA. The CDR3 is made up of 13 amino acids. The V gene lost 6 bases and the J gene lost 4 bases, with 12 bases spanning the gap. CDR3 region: CASRRQEGTEAFF. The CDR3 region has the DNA TGTGCCAGCAGGAGACAGGAAGGCACTGAAGCTTTCTTT.

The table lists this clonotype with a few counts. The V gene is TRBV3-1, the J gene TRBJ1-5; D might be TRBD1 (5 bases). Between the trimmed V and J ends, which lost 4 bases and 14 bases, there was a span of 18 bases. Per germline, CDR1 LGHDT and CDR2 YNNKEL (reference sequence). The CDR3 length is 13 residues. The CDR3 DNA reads TGTGCCAGCAGCCCCTCGGTGGGACGAGAGAAGCATTTT. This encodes CASSPSVGREKHF.

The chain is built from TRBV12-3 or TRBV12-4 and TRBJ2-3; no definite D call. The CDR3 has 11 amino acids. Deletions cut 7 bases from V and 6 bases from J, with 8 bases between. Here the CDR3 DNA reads TGTGCCAGCACTCTAAGGGATACGCAGTATTTT. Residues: CASTLRDTQYF.

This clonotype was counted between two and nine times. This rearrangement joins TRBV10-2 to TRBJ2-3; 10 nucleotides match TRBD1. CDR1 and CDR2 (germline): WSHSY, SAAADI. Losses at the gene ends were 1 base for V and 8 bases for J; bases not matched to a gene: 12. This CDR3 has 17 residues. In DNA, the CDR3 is TGCGCCAGCAGTGAGTTTCTCCCGGGACAGGGGAGGGGTACGCAGTATTTT. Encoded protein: CASSEFLPGQGRGTQYF.

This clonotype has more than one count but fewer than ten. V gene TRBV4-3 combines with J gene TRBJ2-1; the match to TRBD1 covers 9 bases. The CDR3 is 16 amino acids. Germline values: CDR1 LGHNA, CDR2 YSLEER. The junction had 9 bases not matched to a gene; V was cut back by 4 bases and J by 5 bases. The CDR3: CASSRKTGGGDNEQFF. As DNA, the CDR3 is TGCGCCAGCAGCCGGAAGACAGGGGGAGGGGACAATGAGCAGTTCTTC.

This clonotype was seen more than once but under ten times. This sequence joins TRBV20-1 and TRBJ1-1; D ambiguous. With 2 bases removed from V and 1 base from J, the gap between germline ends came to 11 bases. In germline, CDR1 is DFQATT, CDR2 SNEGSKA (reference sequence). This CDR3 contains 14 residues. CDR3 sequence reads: CSARSRAKNTEAFF. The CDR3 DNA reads TGCAGTGCTAGATCGCGGGCCAAGAACACTGAAGCTTTCTTT.

The CDR3 spells CASSTGTGISSYEQYF. DNA for the CDR3: TGTGCCAGTAGTACCGGGACAGGGATTAGCTCCTACGAGCAGTACTTC. The rearrangement links TRBV19 to TRBJ2-7, with TRBD1 matching 9 bases. V shed 4 bases and J 0 bases; nucleotides not matched to a gene: 7. The CDR3 length is 16 residues. Germline V gives CDR1 LNHDA, CDR2 SQIVND (reference sequence).

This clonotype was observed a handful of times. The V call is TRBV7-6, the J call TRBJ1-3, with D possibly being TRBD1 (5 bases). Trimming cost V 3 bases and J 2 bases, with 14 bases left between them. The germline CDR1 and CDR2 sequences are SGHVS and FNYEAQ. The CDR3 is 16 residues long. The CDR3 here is CASSFLSGYTGNTIYF. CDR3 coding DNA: TGTGCCAGCAGCTTTCTTTCAGGGTACACTGGAAACACCATATATTTT.

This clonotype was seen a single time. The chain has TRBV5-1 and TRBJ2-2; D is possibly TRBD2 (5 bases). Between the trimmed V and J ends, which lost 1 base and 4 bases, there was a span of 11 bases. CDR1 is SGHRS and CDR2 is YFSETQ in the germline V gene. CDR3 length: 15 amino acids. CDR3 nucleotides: TGCGCCAGCAGCTTGCCAGGCGAGGGCACCGGGGAGCTGTTTTTT. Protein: CASSLPGEGTGELFF.

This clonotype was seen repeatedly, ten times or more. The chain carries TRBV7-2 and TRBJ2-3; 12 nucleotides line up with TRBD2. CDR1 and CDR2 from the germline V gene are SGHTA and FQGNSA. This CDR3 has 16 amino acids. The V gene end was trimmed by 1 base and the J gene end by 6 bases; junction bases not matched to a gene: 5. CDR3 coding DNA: TGTGCCAGCAGCTTAGACCGGACTAGCGGGGTCGATACGCAGTATTTT. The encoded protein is CASSLDRTSGVDTQYF.

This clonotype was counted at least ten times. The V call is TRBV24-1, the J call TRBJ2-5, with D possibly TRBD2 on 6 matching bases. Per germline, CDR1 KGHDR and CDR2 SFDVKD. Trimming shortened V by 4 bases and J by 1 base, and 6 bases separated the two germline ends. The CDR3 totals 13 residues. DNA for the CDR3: TGTGCCACCAGTGACGGGAGCCAAGAGACCCAGTACTTC. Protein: CATSDGSQETQYF.

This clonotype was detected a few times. This CDR3 reads CASSTSRLPTNYGYTF. DNA of the CDR3: TGTGCCAGCAGCACCAGTCGACTCCCGACTAACTATGGCTACACCTTC. The chain employs TRBV7-9 and TRBJ1-2; D not resolved. Germline V gene data show CDR1 as SEHNR and CDR2 as FQNEAQ (reference sequence). The V and J ends lost 5 bases and 0 bases respectively, with 16 bases between them. The CDR3 spans 16 residues.

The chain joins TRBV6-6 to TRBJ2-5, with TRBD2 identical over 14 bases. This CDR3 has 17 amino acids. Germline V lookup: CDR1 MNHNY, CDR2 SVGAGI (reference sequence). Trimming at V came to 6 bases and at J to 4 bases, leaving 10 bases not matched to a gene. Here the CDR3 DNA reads TGTGCCAGCAGAGTTGGAGGGACTAGCGGGGGAGGAGAGACCCAGTACTTC. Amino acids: CASRVGGTSGGGETQYF.

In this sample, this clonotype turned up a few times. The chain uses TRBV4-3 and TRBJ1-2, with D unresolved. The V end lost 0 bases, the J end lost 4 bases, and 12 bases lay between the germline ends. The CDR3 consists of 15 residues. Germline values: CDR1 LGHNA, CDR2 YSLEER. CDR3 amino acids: CASSQDYGLAYGYTF. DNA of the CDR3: TGCGCCAGCAGCCAAGATTACGGGTTGGCCTATGGCTACACCTTC.

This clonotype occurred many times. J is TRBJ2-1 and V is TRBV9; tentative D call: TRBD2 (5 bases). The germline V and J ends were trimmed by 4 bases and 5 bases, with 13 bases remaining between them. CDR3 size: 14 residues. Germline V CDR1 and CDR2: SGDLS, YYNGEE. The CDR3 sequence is CASSSQMRDNEQFF. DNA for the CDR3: TGTGCCAGCAGCTCCCAGATGCGGGACAATGAGCAGTTCTTC.

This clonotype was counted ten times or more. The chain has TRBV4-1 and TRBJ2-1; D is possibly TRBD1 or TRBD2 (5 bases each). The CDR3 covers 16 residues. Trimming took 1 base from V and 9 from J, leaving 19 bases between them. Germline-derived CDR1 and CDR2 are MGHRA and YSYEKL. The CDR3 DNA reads TGCGCCAGCAGCCAAGGTAGGGCAGGGAGTGTAGTTGAGCAGTTCTTC. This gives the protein CASSQGRAGSVVEQFF.

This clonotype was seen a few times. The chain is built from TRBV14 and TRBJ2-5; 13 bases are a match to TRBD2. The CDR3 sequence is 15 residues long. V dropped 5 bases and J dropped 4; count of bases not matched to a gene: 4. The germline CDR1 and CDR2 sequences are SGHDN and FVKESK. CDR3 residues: CASSARLAGGETQYF. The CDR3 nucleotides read TGTGCCAGCAGCGCGCGACTAGCGGGAGGAGAGACCCAGTACTTC.